This is a list of T cell receptor beta chains from one sample in a study of blood T cell repertoires in COVID-19. Generated by immunoSEQ multiplex PCR, the TCRdb table keeps only in-frame clones and is missing some. The repertoire holds 80,000 to 130,000 clones, with 80% to 95% as singletons. Source material: peripheral blood. These receptors were obtained from a man in his fifties or sixties with acute or convalescent COVID-19. Each CDR3 is given with its conserved first and last residue. D genes are given only for firm matches. Rows may omit the clone size; those that give it use once, few, many or a size class.

abundance	v_gene	d_gene	j_gene	CDR3nt	CDR3aa
-	TRBV11-3	-	TRBJ1-1	TGTGCCAGCAGCTTTCGGGCTGAAGCTTTCTTT	CASSFRAEAFF
-	TRBV29-1	-	TRBJ1-1	TGCAGCGTTGTACGGGGGGCAACTGAAGCTTTCTTT	CSVVRGATEAFF
-	TRBV28	TRBD1	TRBJ2-3	TGTGCCAGCAGTATCCAGACAGGGGCAGATACGCAGTATTTT	CASSIQTGADTQYF
-	TRBV5-1	-	TRBJ2-5	TGCGCCAGCAGCGACTCCCCGGGGAGAGAGACCCAGTACTTC	CASSDSPGRETQYF
once	TRBV7-8	-	TRBJ2-7	TGTGCCAGCAGCTTACTTAGTACTCCCGTGTGGGGCGGCTCCTCCTACGAGCAGTACTTC	CASSLLSTPVWGGSSYEQYF
-	TRBV19	TRBD1	TRBJ2-1	TGTGCCAGTAAACGGGACAGATCAATCGATGAGCAGTTCTTC	CASKRDRSIDEQFF
-	TRBV27	TRBD1	TRBJ2-3	TGTGCCAGCAGTTTATACAGGGGTGCAGATACGCAGTATTTT	CASSLYRGADTQYF
-	TRBV3-1/TRBV3-2	-	TRBJ1-1	TGTGCCAGTGCGACTATGAACACTGAAGCTTTCTTT	CASATMNTEAFF
few	TRBV11-2	-	TRBJ2-7	TGTGCCAGCAGCACCCCTCGCGGGGGCGGTTACGAGCAGTACTTC	CASSTPRGGGYEQYF
-	TRBV6-5	TRBD1	TRBJ1-1	TGTGCCAGCAGTTACGGACAGGGTATAACTGAAGCTTTCTTT	CASSYGQGITEAFF
-	TRBV3-1/TRBV3-2	-	TRBJ1-5	TGTGCCAGCAGCCAAGAGGCTACAGGGACACAGCCCCAGCATTTT	CASSQEATGTQPQHF
-	TRBV3-1/TRBV3-2	TRBD2	TRBJ2-1	TGTGCCAGCAGCCAAGATAGCGGGAGGAATGGAAATGAGCAGTTCTTC	CASSQDSGRNGNEQFF
-	TRBV19	-	TRBJ2-2	TGTGCCAGTAGTACCCGACAGTTGAGGTACGCCGGGGAGCTGTTTTTT	CASSTRQLRYAGELFF
-	TRBV11-3	TRBD1	TRBJ2-1	TGTGCCAGCAGCGGGCGGACAGGGGGGGCTAAGCCATACAATGAGCAGTTCTTC	CASSGRTGGAKPYNEQFF
-	TRBV18	TRBD1	TRBJ1-5	TGTGCCAGCTCACAGGGGAGTGGGACAGGGTATCAGCCCCAGCATTTT	CASSQGSGTGYQPQHF
-	TRBV7-3	-	TRBJ1-6	TGTGCCAGCAGCTTATCGGGGGTAAATTCACCCCTCCACTTT	CASSLSGVNSPLHF
-	TRBV14	TRBD1	TRBJ2-1	TGTGCCAGCAGCCAAAGAACGGACAGGGGGAGCAATGAGCAGTTCTTC	CASSQRTDRGSNEQFF
-	TRBV24-1	TRBD1	TRBJ1-5	TGTGCCACCAGTGGTCAGGGGGTAAATCAGCCCCAGCATTTT	CATSGQGVNQPQHF
-	TRBV5-4	-	TRBJ2-1	TGTGCCAGCAGGCCAACTAGCAACTACAATGAGCAGTTCTTC	CASRPTSNYNEQFF
-	TRBV27	TRBD2	TRBJ2-1	TGTGCCAGCAGTCCGGGACTAGCGGGAGCAGGGTACAATGAGCAGTTCTTC	CASSPGLAGAGYNEQFF
-	TRBV2	-	TRBJ1-5	TGTGCCAGTACGAGACAGTACAATCAGCCCCAGCATTTT	CASTRQYNQPQHF
-	TRBV19	TRBD1	TRBJ1-2	TGTGCCAGTAGAACCGCCGGGACAGGGGACTATGGCTACACCTTC	CASRTAGTGDYGYTF
-	TRBV18	-	TRBJ2-5	TGTGCCAGCTCATCCGTTTCGTGGTCCGGGAAAGAGACCCAGTACTTC	CASSSVSWSGKETQYF
-	TRBV30	-	TRBJ2-7	TGTGCCTGGAACCGGGACATACGCTACGAGCAGTACTTC	CAWNRDIRYEQYF
-	TRBV7-9	-	TRBJ1-1	TGTGCCAGCAGCTTCTCTACAGGTGGGGCTGAAGCTTTCTTT	CASSFSTGGAEAFF
once	TRBV10-1	-	TRBJ2-1	TGCGCCAGCAGTGAAAGCGGCTCCTACAATGAGCAGTTCTTC	CASSESGSYNEQFF
-	TRBV19	TRBD1	TRBJ1-2	TGTGCCAGCCTCCCTCGGGACAGGGTATCCTATGGCTACACCTTC	CASLPRDRVSYGYTF
-	TRBV5-5	TRBD1	TRBJ1-2	TGTGCCAGCAGCTTGGTACCGACGACCCGACAGGGAGGTAACTATGGCTACACCTTC	CASSLVPTTRQGGNYGYTF
-	TRBV18	TRBD1	TRBJ1-4	TGTGCCAGCTCACCACTCATTCAGGGGGCGCTTCCAGGCCGCGAAAAACTGTTTTTT	CASSPLIQGALPGREKLFF
-	TRBV2	-	TRBJ1-1	TGTGCCAGCAGTGAAGCGGGCATGAACACTGAAGCTTTCTTT	CASSEAGMNTEAFF
-	TRBV7-2	-	TRBJ2-7	TGTGCCAGCAGCTTATCAGGGTCAACCTACGAGCAGTACTTC	CASSLSGSTYEQYF
-	TRBV11-3	-	TRBJ2-3	TGTGCCAGCAGCCCGGGGAGACTCGGGGGAGATACGCAGTATTTT	CASSPGRLGGDTQYF
few	TRBV5-1	-	TRBJ2-7	TGCGCCAGCAGCTTGGCAGGGGGGATCTCCTACGAGCAGTACTTC	CASSLAGGISYEQYF
-	TRBV5-4	TRBD2	TRBJ2-2	TGTGCCAGCAGCGGGACTAGCGGGGTGAGGGAGCTGTTTTTT	CASSGTSGVRELFF
-	TRBV7-9	TRBD2	TRBJ2-1	TGTGCCAGCAGCCCCATGGGCCTAGCGGGAAGAGGCAGTGAGCAGTTCTTC	CASSPMGLAGRGSEQFF
-	TRBV6-6	TRBD2	TRBJ2-2	TGTGCCAGCAGTTACTCGAGGGGAGGGGCCGGGGAGCTGTTTTTT	CASSYSRGGAGELFF
once	TRBV10-3	TRBD1	TRBJ2-5	TGTGCCATCAGCAATCCGGGACAGCTGTACCAAGAGACCCAGTACTTC	CAISNPGQLYQETQYF
-	TRBV19	TRBD1	TRBJ1-2	TGTGCCAGTACCCCCTCATCGCGAGGGGGCGCAGGCTATGGCTACACCTTC	CASTPSSRGGAGYGYTF
few	TRBV15	-	TRBJ2-7	TGTGCCACCAGCAGTACTGAAGGTGGGCTCTACGAGCAGTACTTC	CATSSTEGGLYEQYF
-	TRBV24-1	-	TRBJ2-1	TGTGCCACCAGTGATTTTGGAGCGGGCAGGCCCAACAATGAGCAGTTCTTC	CATSDFGAGRPNNEQFF
-	TRBV6-2/TRBV6-3	-	TRBJ1-1	TGTGCCAGCAGTTTACGGCTCATCGGAGACACTGAAGCTTTCTTT	CASSLRLIGDTEAFF
-	TRBV19	-	TRBJ2-1	TGTGCCAGTAGTATTAGCTATATGTACAATGAGCAGTTCTTC	CASSISYMYNEQFF
-	TRBV9	-	TRBJ2-1	TGTGCCAGCAGCGCCAGCGAGAGCTCCTACAATGAGCAGTTCTTC	CASSASESSYNEQFF
-	TRBV9	TRBD1	TRBJ1-1	TGTGCCAGCAGGGGGACAGGGGGAACTGAAGCTTTCTTT	CASRGTGGTEAFF
-	TRBV30	TRBD1	TRBJ1-2	TGTGCCTGGAGAGCACCGGGACAGAATAACTATGGCTACACCTTC	CAWRAPGQNNYGYTF
-	TRBV6-5	TRBD2	TRBJ2-5	TGTGCCAGCAGTTACTCGACTAGCTGGGAGACCCAGTACTTC	CASSYSTSWETQYF
-	TRBV6-5	-	TRBJ1-1	TGTGCCAGCAGTTACTCGGGGGGGCCGAACGCTGAAGCTTTCTTT	CASSYSGGPNAEAFF
-	TRBV5-5	-	TRBJ1-5	TGTGCCAGCAGTCTCGGGAGTAGCAATCAGCCCCAGCATTTT	CASSLGSSNQPQHF
-	TRBV5-1	-	TRBJ2-2	TGCGCCAGCAGCCGGGAATACACCGGGGAGCTGTTTTTT	CASSREYTGELFF
-	TRBV7-9	TRBD1	TRBJ1-1	TGTGCCAGCAGCTTGGAGGGACAGGGCGGCACTGAAGCTTTCTTT	CASSLEGQGGTEAFF
-	TRBV3-1/TRBV3-2	TRBD1	TRBJ1-1	TGTGCCAGCAGCCAAGCACGAGGGGGCGCGGGTATCACTGAAGCTTTCTTT	CASSQARGGAGITEAFF
-	TRBV24-1	-	TRBJ1-3	TGTGCCACCTCCCAGGGCTCTGGAAACACCATATATTTT	CATSQGSGNTIYF
-	TRBV19	TRBD1	TRBJ2-2	TGTGCCAGTAGGGGCAGGGGGCGCGGGAACACCGGGGAGCTGTTTTTT	CASRGRGRGNTGELFF
-	TRBV29-1	-	TRBJ2-1	TGCAGCGTTGAGCTCCTCGACAGGAGCTCCTACAATGAGCAGTTCTTC	CSVELLDRSSYNEQFF
once	TRBV11-2	TRBD1	TRBJ1-2	TGTGTCAGCAGGCCACCCGGGACAGGTTTACTCTATGGCTACACCTTC	CVSRPPGTGLLYGYTF